The entry that follows covers one TCR beta chain sequence. Its antigen is not identified. The data originate from a study of PD-L1 blockade in urothelial cancer. The overall study: T cell content in blood samples showed a median of around 140,000. Points from the study as a whole: Durable-benefit patients expanded tumor-associated blood clones more at 3 weeks. Below-median blood TCR clonality before treatment forecast better survival.

CDR1 is MNHEY and CDR2 is SVGAGI in the germline V gene. V was cut by 10 bases and J by 5 bases, with 14 bases left in between. The CDR3 extends over 12 amino acids. Synthetic TCR analog templates were spiked into all PCRs individually. TCRdb's table, derived via immunoSEQ multiplex PCR, lists solely in-frame clones and lacks some. The data show 35,000 to 40,000 clones, 65% to 85% seen once. The material sequenced was PBMCs, taken around atezolizumab (anti-PD-L1) treatment. The genes are TRBV6-5 and TRBJ2-5; maybe TRBD2 (5 bases). The TCR was taken from a man in his 60s with urothelial cancer. The CDR3 coding sequence is TGTGCCACACGGGATAGCGTTGAGACCCAGTACTTC. As protein: CATRDSVETQYF.